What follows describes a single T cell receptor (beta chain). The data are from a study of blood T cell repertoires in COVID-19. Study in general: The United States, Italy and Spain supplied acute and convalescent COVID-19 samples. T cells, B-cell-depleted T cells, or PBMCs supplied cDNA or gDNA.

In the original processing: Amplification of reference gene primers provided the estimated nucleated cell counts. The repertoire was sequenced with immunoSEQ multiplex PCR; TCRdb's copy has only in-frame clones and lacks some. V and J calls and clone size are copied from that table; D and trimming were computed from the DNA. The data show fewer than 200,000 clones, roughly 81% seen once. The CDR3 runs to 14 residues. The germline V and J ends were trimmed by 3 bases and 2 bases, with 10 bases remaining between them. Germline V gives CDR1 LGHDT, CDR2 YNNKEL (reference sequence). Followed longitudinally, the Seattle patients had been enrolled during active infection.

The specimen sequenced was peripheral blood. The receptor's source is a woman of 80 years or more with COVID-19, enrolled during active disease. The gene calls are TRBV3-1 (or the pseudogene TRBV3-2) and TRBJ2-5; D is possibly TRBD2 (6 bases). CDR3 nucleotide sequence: TGTGCCAGCAGCCAGGCGGGACGGCAAGAGACCCAGTACTTC. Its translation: CASSQAGRQETQYF.